The 30 T cell receptor beta chains given below trace back to one sample, sequenced in a study of blood T cell repertoires in COVID-19. Using immunoSEQ multiplex PCR, the repertoire was profiled, and TCRdb retains in-frame clones only, with some absent. This sample has about 320,000 clones, with around 88% found just once. The material sequenced was peripheral blood. These receptors were taken from a woman between 45 and 60 years old with acute or convalescent COVID-19.

The chain has TRBV7-7 and TRBJ2-3; 12 nucleotides match TRBD2. With V trimmed by 3 bases and J by 7 bases, 5 bases remained unmatched. There are 15 residues in the CDR3. Germline V gives CDR1 SSHAT, CDR2 FNYEAQ (reference sequence). CDR3 nucleotides: TGTGCCAGCAGCTTGACTAGCGGGAGCGCGTATACGCAGTATTTT. Protein: CASSLTSGSAYTQYF. The full variable domain, rest sourced from reference TRBV7-7 and TRBJ2-3, is GAGVSQSPRYKVTKRGQDVTLRCDPISSHATLYWYQQALGQGPEFLTYFNYEAQPDKSGLPSDRFSAERPEGSISTLTIQRTEQRDSAMYRCASSLTSGSAYTQYFGPGTRLTVL.

The chain is built from TRBV6-5 and TRBJ1-2; 7 nucleotides match TRBD1. The CDR3 extends over 14 amino acids. The junction had 12 bases not matched to a gene; V was cut back by 10 bases and J by 4 bases. CDR1 is MNHEY, CDR2 SVGAGI, per germline. CDR3 residues: CATSTGPGGYGYTF. The CDR3 DNA sequence: TGTGCCACCTCAACAGGGCCAGGGGGCTATGGCTACACCTTC.

The sample holds a few counts of this clone. The V call is TRBV9, the J call TRBJ2-7, with 8 bases aligning to TRBD2. With V trimmed by 0 bases and J by 2 bases, 10 bases remained unmatched. CDR3 length: 17 residues. Looked up from germline, CDR1 is SGDLS and CDR2 is YYNGEE. CDR3 loop: CASSVGIIAGNTYEQYF. The CDR3 nucleotides read TGTGCCAGCAGCGTAGGAATAATAGCGGGGAATACCTACGAGCAGTACTTC.

The V call is TRBV5-1, the J call TRBJ1-1, with D perhaps matching TRBD1 (6 bases). Germline V lookup: CDR1 SGHRS, CDR2 YFSETQ. CDR3 length equals 15 residues. The V end was cut by 4 bases, the J end by 0 bases, with 13 bases between. CDR3 sequence reads: CASSQRQAMNTEAFF. The CDR3 bases are TGCGCCAGCAGCCAGAGACAGGCAATGAACACTGAAGCTTTCTTT.

The chain is built from TRBV28 and TRBJ1-4; 8 positions match TRBD1. After removal of 7 bases from V and 8 bases from J, the junction contained 9 bases not matched to a gene. The CDR3 is made up of 14 amino acids. Germline loops: CDR1 MDHEN, CDR2 SYDVKM. DNA for the CDR3: TGTGCCAGCACCTCCCAGGGGGCAACGGAAAAACTGTTTTTT. It yields the protein CASTSQGATEKLFF. The full variable domain, with the rest looked up from reference TRBV28 and TRBJ1-4, is DVKVTQSSRYLVKRTGEKVFLECVQDMDHENMFWYRQDPGLGLRLIYFSYDVKMKEKGDIPEGYSVSREKKERFSLILESASTNQTSMYLCASTSQGATEKLFFGSGTQLSVL.

The V call is TRBV5-4, the J call TRBJ2-2; 8 bases fit TRBD2. Losses at the gene ends were 4 bases for V and 0 bases for J; bases not matched to a gene: 8. The germline V gene encodes CDR1 SGHNT and CDR2 YYREEE (reference sequence). The CDR3 length is 17 residues. The CDR3 coding sequence is TGTGCCAGCAGCCCCTCCCTAGCGGGTCCGAACACCGGGGAGCTGTTTTTT. Amino acids: CASSPSLAGPNTGELFF.

The genes are TRBV19 and TRBJ2-7; 7 bases map to TRBD1. V gave up 7 bases and J gave up 0 bases; unmatched junction bases: 3. Germline lookup yields CDR1 LNHDA and CDR2 SQIVND (reference sequence). The CDR3 covers 13 residues. CDR3 region: CASKQGPSYEQYF. DNA of the CDR3: TGTGCCAGTAAACAGGGGCCCTCCTACGAGCAGTACTTC.

The chain couples TRBV5-1 to TRBJ1-3, with TRBD1 matching 7 bases. CDR1 is SGHRS, CDR2 YFSETQ, per germline. Germline trimming cut 0 bases from V and 3 bases from J; bases unmatched to any gene: 6. This CDR3 is 16 amino acids long. DNA for the CDR3: TGCGCCAGCAGCTTGGCGGGAGCAGGGGGTGGAAACACCATATATTTT. Protein sequence: CASSLAGAGGGNTIYF.

The J gene is TRBJ1-4, the V gene TRBV6-5, with 7 bases aligning to TRBD1. Germline-derived CDR1 and CDR2 are MNHEY and SVGAGI. Germline trimming cut 3 bases from V and 4 bases from J; bases unmatched to any gene: 5. The CDR3 loop spans 15 amino acids. The CDR3 spells CASSYSTGNNEKLFF. The CDR3 DNA reads TGTGCCAGCAGTTATTCGACAGGGAATAATGAAAAACTGTTTTTT.

This clone was picked up one time. J is TRBJ1-1 and V is TRBV27; 7 bases match TRBD1. Germline CDR1 and CDR2: MNHEY and SMNVEV (reference sequence). CDR3 size: 15 residues. The junction had 10 bases not matched to a gene; V was cut back by 5 bases and J by 4 bases. This CDR3 is CASSTEQGWGTEAFF. DNA of the CDR3: TGTGCCAGCAGTACGGAACAGGGGTGGGGCACTGAAGCTTTCTTT.

The chain joins TRBV4-2 to TRBJ1-1, with TRBD1 identical over 12 bases. The CDR3 is made up of 17 amino acids. Germline trimming cut 0 bases from V and 5 bases from J; bases unmatched to any gene: 7. The germline V gene encodes CDR1 LGHNA and CDR2 YNFKEQ. CDR3 protein: CASSQDGTGGAGTEAFF. CDR3 nucleotide sequence: TGTGCCAGCAGCCAAGATGGGACAGGGGGCGCGGGAACTGAAGCTTTCTTT.

The chain recombines TRBV28 with TRBJ2-1, with unresolved D. V lost 0 bases and J lost 6, with 6 bases in between. Germline V CDR1 and CDR2: MDHEN, SYDVKM. The CDR3 has 13 residues. CDR3 loop: CASSLWPGNEQFF. The DNA of the CDR3 is TGTGCCAGCAGTTTATGGCCAGGCAATGAGCAGTTCTTC. Full variable domain (remainder filled in from reference TRBV28 and TRBJ2-1): DVKVTQSSRYLVKRTGEKVFLECVQDMDHENMFWYRQDPGLGLRLIYFSYDVKMKEKGDIPEGYSVSREKKERFSLILESASTNQTSMYLCASSLWPGNEQFFGPGTRLTVL.

The V and J genes are TRBV19 and TRBJ2-1; maybe TRBD2 (6 bases). Trimming cost V 2 bases and J 4 bases, with 12 bases left between them. The length of the CDR3 is 15 residues. From germline, CDR1 is LNHDA and CDR2 SQIVND (reference sequence). The CDR3: CASSITGLSYNEQFF. CDR3 DNA: TGTGCCAGTAGTATAACGGGACTGAGTTACAATGAGCAGTTCTTC. Supplemented by reference TRBV19 and TRBJ2-1, the full variable domain reads DGGITQSPKYLFRKEGQNVTLSCEQNLNHDAMYWYRQDPGQGLRLIYYSQIVNDFQKGDIAEGYSVSREKKESFPLTVTSAQKNPTAFYLCASSITGLSYNEQFFGPGTRLTVL.

The chain carries TRBV3-1 (or the pseudogene TRBV3-2) and TRBJ2-3, with a tentative D call TRBD2 (5 bases). CDR3 length: 18 amino acids. V shed 0 bases and J shed 3 bases, with 19 bases lying between them. Germline V gene data show CDR1 as LGHDT and CDR2 as YNNKEL (reference sequence). CDR3 residues: CASSQELSETSGTDTQYF. CDR3 in DNA: TGTGCCAGCAGCCAAGAACTATCCGAGACGTCGGGAACAGATACGCAGTATTTT.

J is TRBJ2-3 and V is TRBV6-4; D remains unclear. The CDR3 contains 16 residues. V was trimmed by 3 bases and J by 0 bases, leaving 13 bases between them. Germline V gives CDR1 MRHNA, CDR2 SNTAGT. The CDR3 bases are TGTGCCAGCAGTGAGCTCGGTCCTTCTAGCACAGATACGCAGTATTTT. Protein: CASSELGPSSTDTQYF.

V and J are TRBV30 and TRBJ1-1; a weak D match, TRBD1 (6 bases). Germline loops: CDR1 GTSNPN, CDR2 SVGIG (reference sequence). V was pared by 1 base and J by 1 base, with 10 bases between. There are 14 residues in the CDR3. The CDR3 here is CAWSAGQKNTEAFF. CDR3 coding DNA: TGTGCCTGGAGTGCTGGACAGAAGAACACTGAAGCTTTCTTT.

J is TRBJ2-7 and V is TRBV5-1; 10 nucleotides line up with TRBD2. Trimming at V came to 4 bases and at J to 6 bases, leaving 10 bases not matched to a gene. This CDR3 has 15 amino acids. Germline CDR1 reads SGHRS; CDR2 reads YFSETQ. DNA for the CDR3: TGCGCCAGCAGCCCCCAGACTAGCGGGTTTAGCGAGCAGTACTTC. This encodes CASSPQTSGFSEQYF.

The chain uses TRBV12-3 or TRBV12-4 and TRBJ1-1; tentative D call: TRBD1 (5 bases). The CDR3 is made up of 13 amino acids. Trimming removed 6 bases from V and 0 bases from J, with 8 bases in between. The CDR3 region is CASRWGVNTEAFF. The CDR3 DNA is TGTGCCAGCAGATGGGGGGTGAACACTGAAGCTTTCTTT.

CDR3 sequence reads: CSGTYYEQYF. CDR3 nucleotide sequence: TGCAGTGGTACCTACTACGAGCAGTACTTC. This sequence joins TRBV20-1 and TRBJ2-7; D unclear. CDR1 and CDR2 from the germline V gene are DFQATT and SNEGSKA (reference sequence). The CDR3 has 10 residues. The V end lost 7 bases, the J end lost 3 bases, and 7 bases lay between the germline ends.

This chain connects TRBV27 to TRBJ2-1; unclear D gene. Per germline, CDR1 MNHEY and CDR2 SMNVEV (reference sequence). Trimming pared 2 bases from V and 0 bases from J, leaving 8 bases between. The CDR3 spans 15 residues. DNA of the CDR3: TGTGCCAGCAGTTTAGTACAGAACTCCTACAATGAGCAGTTCTTC. This gives the protein CASSLVQNSYNEQFF.

This chain's CDR3 is CASSLIFRGSGANVLTF. As DNA, the CDR3 is TGTGCCAGCAGCTTGATTTTCAGGGGCTCTGGGGCCAACGTCCTGACTTTC. The rearrangement uses TRBV7-9 and TRBJ2-6, with TRBD1 as a possible D gene (6 bases). Germline V lookup: CDR1 SEHNR, CDR2 FQNEAQ (reference sequence). This CDR3 contains 17 residues. V was shortened by 3 bases and J by 0 bases, with 12 bases between the two germline ends.

The table lists this clone with a few counts. V usage is TRBV19 and J usage is TRBJ1-2, with 9 positions matching TRBD1. CDR3 length equals 15 residues. V was clipped by 3 bases and J by 3 bases; unmatched bases: 5. The germline gives CDR1 LNHDA, CDR2 SQIVND (reference sequence). The CDR3 sequence: CASSIMGQGYYGYTF. CDR3 sequence (DNA): TGTGCCAGTAGTATCATGGGACAGGGCTACTATGGCTACACCTTC. The variable domain in full, completed from reference TRBV19 and TRBJ1-2, reads DGGITQSPKYLFRKEGQNVTLSCEQNLNHDAMYWYRQDPGQGLRLIYYSQIVNDFQKGDIAEGYSVSREKKESFPLTVTSAQKNPTAFYLCASSIMGQGYYGYTFGSGTRLTVV.

This clone was found a few times. The chain couples TRBV28 to TRBJ2-1; D not certain. V lost 6 bases to trimming and J lost 5 bases, with 11 bases between them. The CDR3 length is 13 residues. Germline loops: CDR1 MDHEN, CDR2 SYDVKM. The CDR3 nucleotides are TGTGCCAGCAGCCGTACAGAGAACAATGAGCAGTTCTTC. Residues: CASSRTENNEQFF.

This sequence joins TRBV28 and TRBJ1-2; a possible D gene is TRBD1 (6 bases). The CDR3 length is 14 residues. Germline values: CDR1 MDHEN, CDR2 SYDVKM. The V end was cut by 7 bases, the J end by 4 bases, with 16 bases between. The CDR3 DNA reads TGTGCCAGCACCTGGGGGGGGCTGGTCTATGGCTACACCTTC. Its protein product is CASTWGGLVYGYTF.

This clone was seen a single time. J is TRBJ1-2 and V is TRBV5-5; perhaps TRBD1 as D (6 bases). V was trimmed by 0 bases and J by 6 bases, leaving 12 bases between them. The CDR3 has 14 residues. Germline V gene lookup returns CDR1 SGHKS and CDR2 YYEKEE (reference sequence). Here the CDR3 DNA reads TGTGCCAGCAGCTTGGTTACAGGGCAGGATGGCTACACCTTC. Translation gives CASSLVTGQDGYTF.

Only one count was recorded for this clone. This chain joins TRBV10-3 and TRBJ2-6, with D tentatively TRBD1 (6 bases). The germline V gene has CDR1 ENHRY and CDR2 SYGVKD. V was shortened by 9 bases and J by 1 base, with 13 bases between the two germline ends. The CDR3 has 15 amino acids. The CDR3 DNA reads TGTGCCATACAGGGTTCTTCGTCTGGGGCCAACGTCCTGACTTTC. This codes for CAIQGSSSGANVLTF.

The V and J genes are TRBV6-5 and TRBJ1-1, with D maybe TRBD1 (5 bases). V shed 7 bases and J shed 0 bases, with 9 bases lying between them. The CDR3 has 13 residues. Germline assignment: CDR1 MNHEY and CDR2 SVGAGI. In DNA form, the CDR3 reads TGTGCCAGCACGACAGTCATGAACACTGAAGCTTTCTTT. This translates into CASTTVMNTEAFF.

The DNA for the CDR3 is TGTGCCAGCAGTTTCCGCCGACAGGGACGGGGCTACACCTTC. As protein: CASSFRRQGRGYTF. The chain links TRBV28 to TRBJ1-2, with TRBD1 matching over 7 bases. The V segment lost 3 bases and the J segment 8 bases; nucleotides outside the gene matches: 9. CDR3 length: 14 residues. Looked up from germline, CDR1 is MDHEN and CDR2 is SYDVKM.

The rearrangement links TRBV18 to TRBJ1-2; tentatively, D is TRBD1 (5 bases). V lost 5 bases, J lost 14 bases, and 15 bases lay in between. This CDR3 is 11 amino acids long. Germline V gene data show CDR1 as KGHSH and CDR2 as LQKENI. The CDR3 region is CASSTDTGGTF. CDR3 nucleotide sequence: TGTGCCAGCTCAACAGACACCGGGGGAACCTTC.

This clone has only a few counts. This chain links TRBV19 with TRBJ2-6; D unclear. Looked up from germline, CDR1 is LNHDA and CDR2 is SQIVND (reference sequence). V lost 5 bases, J lost 0 bases, and 14 bases lay in between. This CDR3 region has 17 residues. The CDR3 DNA reads as TGTGCCAGTAGTTTTATTTCCAGATCCTCTGGGGCCAACGTCCTGACTTTC. Translated: CASSFISRSSGANVLTF.